This T cell receptor (beta chain) was identified in a study of blood T cell repertoires in COVID-19. Turning to the study itself: T cells, B-cell-depleted T cells, or PBMCs supplied cDNA or gDNA.

Assay used: immunoSEQ multiplex PCR; TCRdb lists only in-frame clones, some missing. There are about 320,000 clones in the sample; around nine tenths occur only once, and approximately 5.5% lies in the top ten. This CDR3 has 20 residues. J lost 0 bases, V lost 5 bases, and 19 bases had no gene match. CDR1 is MNHEY, CDR2 SMNVEV, per germline (reference sequence). The sequencing sample was made of PBMCs or T cells enriched from blood (not recorded which). The sequence came from a man aged 60-69 years who had recovered from COVID-19. The chain employs TRBV27 and TRBJ1-5, with 7 bases lining up with TRBD1. The CDR3: CASSIRTTGTEEDSNQPQHF. The CDR3 DNA sequence: TGTGCCAGCAGTATCCGAACAACCGGGACAGAAGAGGATAGCAATCAGCCCCAGCATTTT.